This paragraph covers one T cell receptor (beta chain) sequence. The antigen is undetermined. Germline lookup yields CDR1 SGHTS and CDR2 YDEGEE. The CDR3 runs to 15 residues. Trimming stripped 4 bases from V and 2 bases from J, with 15 bases between. This specimen comes from a study of T cell repertoires in cytomegalovirus infection. TCRdb passed the reads through MiXCR, listing each CDR3 protein once. This table has 200,000 to 250,000 distinct CDR3 sequences, around two fifths appearing once. Sequencing was performed on CD8+ T cells from cultured PBMCs, taken from culture after CMV antigen stimulation. V usage is TRBV5-8 and J usage is TRBJ1-1; perhaps TRBD1 as D (5 bases). The source of this sequence is a human donor in good health (CMV status not recorded). Some clones in this sample may be carry-over from other donors' samples. CDR3 amino acids: CASSPDGGDNTEAFF. The CDR3 DNA reads TGTGCCAGCAGCCCGGACGGCGGGGACAACACTGAAGCTTTCTTT.